This T cell receptor (beta chain) was captured by sequencing in a study of T-cell reconstitution after alpha-beta-depleted transplantation in children. Study findings and constraints: After one year, T-cell counts and TCRbeta diversity mostly came from new T cells.

A few counts support this clonotype. Its specificity is not known. The TCRbeta library incorporated unique molecular identifiers. TCRdb used MiXCR to reprocess the PCR reads, holding one entry per CDR3 protein. This table holds more than 90,000 distinct CDR3 sequences, under 13% found once. Sequencing was performed on PBMCs, taken before TCRalphabeta/CD19-depleted stem cell transplant. The sequence was obtained from a boy between 2 and 10 years old with acute lymphoblastic leukemia, due to receive a stem cell transplant.

In DNA, the CDR3 is TGCGCCAGCAGCTTGCGGGGCGCGGGCACCGGGGAGCTGTTTTTT. It yields the protein CASSLRGAGTGELFF. The chain carries TRBV5-1 and TRBJ2-2; D could derive from TRBD1 or TRBD2 (5 bases each). The germline V gene has CDR1 SGHRS and CDR2 YFSETQ. There are 15 residues in the CDR3. V was clipped by 1 base and J by 4 bases, with 11 bases between them.